This entry features one T cell receptor beta chain sequence. Its antigen remains unidentified. Unmatched junction bases numbered 3, after V lost 4 bases and J lost 4 bases. CDR1 MGHDK and CDR2 SYGVNS come from the germline V gene. The CDR3 runs to 15 residues. This record comes from a study of CD8+ T cells in alopecia areata. Overall study context: Among treated patients, oral tofacitinib was administered at 5 to 10 mg twice daily.

Study-level points and caveats: It was lesional scalp, especially alopecia totalis/universalis, that showed higher clonality than normal scalp.

Alopecia areata patients provided lesional scalp punch biopsies and peripheral blood. PBMCs, the starting material, were the source of sorted CD4+ and CD8+ T cells. TCR sequencing used cDNA made by reverse transcription of extracted RNA. The table came from immunoSEQ multiplex PCR; TCRdb's copy has only in-frame clones and leaves some out. Of hundreds of thousands of clones listed, about 68% were seen once; the top ten hold approximately 1.2%. Here the sequenced sample was CD4+ T cells sorted from blood, taken at week 0. The chain employs TRBV25-1 and TRBJ1-6, with 8 bases matching TRBD1. This receptor was taken from a human donor with alopecia areata. The CDR3 DNA is TGTGCCAGCAGTGGGCGGGACAGGTATAATTCACCCCTCCACTTT. The encoded protein is CASSGRDRYNSPLHF.